This T cell receptor beta chain was profiled in a study of blood T cells in healthy people across ages. CDR1 and CDR2 (germline): WSHSY, SAAADI. Trimming cost V 6 bases and J 3 bases; bases outside gene matches: 8. This CDR3 has 15 amino acids. Primers used in a second PCR of roughly 7 to 12 cycles were a sample-barcoded 5' primer and a J-beta primer mix. TCRdb reanalysed the 5' RACE reads using MiXCR and keeps one entry per CDR3 protein. The sample holds 550,000 to 650,000 distinct CDR3 sequences, 25% to 35% seen once. This clonotype was counted between two and nine times. The sample also formed part of further work on T cells of mothers and their children.

The source material was blood. This sequence originates from a boy younger than 10 in good health. J is TRBJ2-3 and V is TRBV10-2; TRBD2 matches at 8 bases. The CDR3 region is CASRATGGHTDTQYF. CDR3 DNA sequence: TGCGCCAGCAGGGCTACGGGGGGGCATACAGATACGCAGTATTTT.